Below are 7 T cell receptor beta chains sequenced from a single sample in a study of T cells in Graves' hyperthyroidism and ophthalmopathy. Amplification yielded TCR beta CDR3 regions, with RNA transcripts as the source. HTBI primers were employed in a first-round RT-PCR of the TCR CDR3. From the multiplex PCR reads, TCRdb called clonotypes with MiXCR, one entry per CDR3 protein. The table lists 300,000 to 400,000 distinct CDR3 sequences, about 13% of them singletons. The sequencing sample was made of blood. These receptors all come from a woman under 30 with Graves' hyperthyroidism.

This clonotype was counted ten times or more. The chain couples TRBV28 to TRBJ1-2, with no clear D. CDR3 length: 13 residues. V was cut by 1 base and J by 2 bases, with 5 bases left in between. The germline V gene has CDR1 MDHEN and CDR2 SYDVKM. DNA of the CDR3: TGTGCCAGCAGTTTATTGGAAAACTATGGCTACACCTTC. Protein product: CASSLLENYGYTF.

This clonotype appeared many times. V gene TRBV5-1 combines with J gene TRBJ2-5, with D hard to call. V was cut by 7 bases and J by 3 bases, with 4 bases left in between. The germline CDR1 and CDR2 sequences are SGHRS and YFSETQ. The CDR3 runs to 10 residues. CDR3: CASGEETQYF. The DNA of the CDR3 is TGCGCCAGCGGCGAAGAGACCCAGTACTTC.

This clonotype was counted a few times. The CDR3 loop reads CASSFGGTRGPEVPNTGELFF. The CDR3 DNA reads TGTGCCAGCAGCTTCGGGGGCACTCGGGGCCCGGAGGTACCCAACACCGGGGAGCTGTTTTTT. This chain connects TRBV11-3 to TRBJ2-2; the D gene could be TRBD1 or TRBD2 (6 bases each). V was clipped by 3 bases and J by 2 bases, with 28 bases between them. This CDR3 is built from 21 residues. In germline, CDR1 is SGHNT, CDR2 YENEEA.

This clonotype was counted many times. The genes are TRBV28 and TRBJ2-7, with TRBD2 matching over 11 bases. The CDR3 length is 16 residues. Per the germline V gene, CDR1 is MDHEN and CDR2 is SYDVKM. V lost 6 bases and J lost 2; bases outside the gene matches: 9. This chain's CDR3 is CASSPGGSGRAYEQYF. CDR3 DNA: TGTGCCAGCAGCCCCGGCGGTAGCGGGAGGGCCTACGAGCAGTACTTC.

This clonotype has ten or more counts. V is TRBV20-1 and J is TRBJ1-1; TRBD1 agrees at 10 bases. This CDR3 contains 13 residues. The V and J ends lost 5 bases and 9 bases, in that order; junction bases with no gene match: 9. The V gene's germline CDR1 is DFQATT and CDR2 SNEGSKA (reference sequence). The CDR3 sequence: CSAPGQGMGKAFF. Written as DNA, the CDR3 is TGCAGTGCTCCGGGACAGGGGATGGGGAAAGCTTTCTTT.

This clonotype was recorded at least ten times. V and J are TRBV5-1 and TRBJ2-7; the D is unclear. The length of the CDR3 is 15 residues. Germline CDR1 SGHRS, CDR2 YFSETQ. V was cut by 2 bases and J by 0 bases, with 12 bases left in between. CDR3 coding DNA: TGCGCCAGCAGCTTTGGGCAGCCGAGCTCCTACGAGCAGTACTTC. This encodes CASSFGQPSSYEQYF.

This clonotype was seen many times. The chain recombines TRBV10-3 with TRBJ2-5; 7 nucleotides line up with TRBD2. Germline CDR1 and CDR2: ENHRY and SYGVKD. V was pared by 3 bases and J by 4 bases, with 8 bases of the junction left unmatched. The CDR3 runs 15 residues. The CDR3 DNA follows: TGTGCCATCAGTGATTTCGGGGGAGGGAGAGAGACCCAGTACTTC. Translated: CAISDFGGGRETQYF.